Listed below are T cell receptor beta chains from one sample, sequenced in a study of cytomegalovirus exposure and HLA in healthy donors. Clones were sequenced by immunoSEQ multiplex PCR, and TCRdb holds only the in-frame ones, with some missing. This sample yields 150,000 to 200,000 clones, of which 65% to 85% are seen a single time; 4.5% to 7.5% belongs to the top ten. The sample was PBMCs. Source of these receptors: a woman under 40 in good health and CMV-seropositive. The CDR3 runs from the conserved cysteine through the conserved F or W. Each record gives: clone size, D gene, J gene, V gene, CDR3 DNA, CDR3 protein. A D gene is named only where the DNA matches it firmly. Size is omitted from some rows. Given values are once, few, many or a class for expanded clones.

- TRBD1 TRBJ1-1 TRBV11-2 TGTGCCAGCAGCATGCTTTCAGGGACAGGGGGCTCCGACACTGAAGCTTTCTTT CASSMLSGTGGSDTEAFF
- TRBD2 TRBJ2-3 TRBV28 TGTGCCAGCAGACGTAGGACTAGCGTTGATACGCAGTATTTT CASRRRTSVDTQYF
few TRBD1 TRBJ1-1 TRBV29-1 TGCAGCGTTGGAGGGACCGACAGGGGCGATGAAGCTTTCTTT CSVGGTDRGDEAFF
- - TRBJ2-2 TRBV2 TGTGCCAGCATCCCCCAGGGCGCGAACACCGGGGAGCTGTTTTTT CASIPQGANTGELFF
- TRBD2 TRBJ2-1 TRBV2 TGTGCCAGCAGCCTCATACTAGCGGTGTACAATGAGCAGTTCTTC CASSLILAVYNEQFF
- - TRBJ1-1 TRBV18 TGTGCCAGCTCACTAAGTAAGGGGGACACTGAAGCTTTCTTT CASSLSKGDTEAFF
- - TRBJ1-4 TRBV4-1 TGCGCCAGCAGCCAAGGCCGGGATGAAAAACTGTTTTTT CASSQGRDEKLFF
- - TRBJ1-1 TRBV2 TGTGCCAGCACGGCCGGGAATGAAGCTTTCTTT CASTAGNEAFF
- - TRBJ1-1 TRBV5-1 TGCGCCAGCAGCTTGGGGGACATTAACACTGAAGCTTTCTTT CASSLGDINTEAFF
once - TRBJ1-2 TRBV7-2 TGTGCCAGCAGCTTAAACAGAAACTATGGCTACACCTTC CASSLNRNYGYTF
- TRBD2 TRBJ2-1 TRBV6-5 TGTGCCAGCAGTTCACTAGCGGCAGAGCAGTTCTTC CASSSLAAEQFF
- TRBD2 TRBJ2-1 TRBV2 TGTGCCAGCCCGAGCGGGAGGGAGAGGGATGAGCAGTTCTTC CASPSGRERDEQFF
- TRBD2 TRBJ2-5 TRBV7-2 TGTGCCAGCAGCTTAGGGTTGGGCGGGAGAGGGACCCAGTACTTC CASSLGLGGRGTQYF
- - TRBJ1-4 TRBV29-1 TGCAGCGCTAGTTACGGGGGGCGCATTAATGAAAAACTGTTTTTT CSASYGGRINEKLFF
- - TRBJ2-7 TRBV7-2 TGTGCCAGCAGCTACGACCGATGGGGCGAGCAGGACTTC CASSYDRWGEQDF
- TRBD2 TRBJ2-1 TRBV5-4 TGTGCCAGCAGCCCCGGGACTAGTTGGAATGAGCAGTTCTTC CASSPGTSWNEQFF
- - TRBJ2-7 TRBV27 TGTGCCAGCAGTCCTAACTGGGGGCCTTACGAGCAGTACTTC CASSPNWGPYEQYF
- TRBD1 TRBJ2-7 TRBV28 TGTGCCAGCCATCCGGGACAGAGAACCTACGAGCAGTACTTC CASHPGQRTYEQYF
- TRBD1 TRBJ1-4 TRBV18 TGTGCCAGCTCACAAGGACAGGTCCGAACTAATGAAAAACTGTTTTTT CASSQGQVRTNEKLFF
- TRBD1 TRBJ1-6 TRBV27 TGTGCCGCGTCCCGGGACAGGGCATCACCCCTCCACTTT CAASRDRASPLHF
few TRBD1 TRBJ2-5 TRBV18 TGTGCCAGCTCAGTGACAGGGAGACAAGAGACCCAGTACTTC CASSVTGRQETQYF
- TRBD2 TRBJ2-7 TRBV7-7 TGTGCTAGCAGCTTAGCGAAAAGGACTAGTTCCTACGAGCAGTACTTC CASSLAKRTSSYEQYF
few - TRBJ2-2 TRBV7-9 TGTGCCAGCAGCCCAAGCGGTGTCACCGGGGAGCTGTTTTTT CASSPSGVTGELFF
- - TRBJ2-2 TRBV7-2 TGTGCCAGCAGCCCCTTTACCGGGGAGCTGTTTTTT CASSPFTGELFF
- - TRBJ1-2 TRBV6-6 TGTGCCAGCAGGGGGCCACCCAACTATGGCTACACCTTC CASRGPPNYGYTF
- TRBD2 TRBJ2-1 TRBV6-4 TGTGCCAGCAGTGTGGCGGGGGGGCCCTATGAGCAGTTCTTC CASSVAGGPYEQFF
few - TRBJ1-1 TRBV28 TGTGCCAGCGGGCTGGGCCGCACGGCTTTCTTT CASGLGRTAFF
- TRBD1 TRBJ1-1 TRBV6-1 TGTGCCAGCAGTGAATTCGACAGGGTGAACACTGAAGCTTTCTTT CASSEFDRVNTEAFF
- - TRBJ1-2 TRBV6-5 TGTGCCAGCAACCCACAGGGTTTGGTCTATGGCTACACCTTC CASNPQGLVYGYTF
- TRBD1 TRBJ2-7 TRBV5-1 TGCGCCAGCAGCTTGAGACAGGGTTGGTACGAGCAGTACTTC CASSLRQGWYEQYF
- TRBD1 TRBJ1-4 TRBV28 TGTGCCAGCACCGTGATGGGGACAGGGGGATATGAAAAACTGTTTTTT CASTVMGTGGYEKLFF
- - TRBJ2-1 TRBV27 TGTGCCAGCAGTTTATTAAACAATGAGCAGTTCTTC CASSLLNNEQFF
- - TRBJ2-7 TRBV21-1 TGTGCCAGCAGAGGGACTAGCGGGTTAGACGAGCAGTACTTC CASRGTSGLDEQYF
once TRBD2 TRBJ2-7 TRBV13 TGTGCCAGCAGCTTGAAGCGGGAGTTAGGTTACGAGCAGTACTTC CASSLKRELGYEQYF
- TRBD2 TRBJ2-7 TRBV5-6 TGTGCCAGCAGCTTGCTAGCGGGAGGGCCCTACGAGCAGTACTTC CASSLLAGGPYEQYF
- - TRBJ1-2 TRBV7-9 TGTGCCAGCAGCTTTCCCGCGCCTACTAACTATGGCTACACCTTC CASSFPAPTNYGYTF
- - TRBJ1-5 TRBV19 TGTGCCAGTAGCTCGTCGGGGAGCAATCAGCCCCAGCATTTT CASSSSGSNQPQHF
- - TRBJ2-4 TRBV7-9 TGTGCCAGCAGCTTTGGGACAACGGACATTCAGTACTTC CASSFGTTDIQYF
- - TRBJ1-5 TRBV2 TGTGCCAGCAGTTTCAAGGGGGTTTTATGGCAGCCCCAGCATTTT CASSFKGVLWQPQHF
few - TRBJ2-7 TRBV5-6 TGTGCCAGCAGCCCCCAGCGGGCTTACGAGCAGTACTTC CASSPQRAYEQYF
few TRBD2 TRBJ2-1 TRBV5-6 TGTGCCAGCAGCTTTCCCTCCCTAGCGGCCGATATCAATGAGCAGTTCTTC CASSFPSLAADINEQFF
- TRBD2 TRBJ2-2 TRBV7-6 TGTGCCAGCAGCCCCGAATTAGCGGGGGGGATTTTGGCCGGGGAGCTGTTTTTT CASSPELAGGILAGELFF
- - TRBJ1-2 TRBV9 TGTGCCAGCAGCGTAGGGGGAGGGTCCTACACCTTC CASSVGGGSYTF
- - TRBJ1-2 TRBV6-5 TGTGCCAGCAGACGGACCACAGGGAACTATGGCTACACCTTC CASRRTTGNYGYTF
once TRBD1 TRBJ2-7 TRBV9 TGTGCCAGCAGCGTAGACCTCTCCAAGCCCCGACAGGGAATCGTCTACGAGCAGTACTTC CASSVDLSKPRQGIVYEQYF
few TRBD2 TRBJ2-7 TRBV19 TGTGCCAGTAGTTCGGGACGGGAGGGGGTCCGGGAGCAGTACTTC CASSSGREGVREQYF
- TRBD1 TRBJ1-2 TRBV5-5 TGTGCCAGCAGGGGGGCGGGTTCCGGGACAGCTTATGGCTACACCTTC CASRGAGSGTAYGYTF
- TRBD1 TRBJ1-1 TRBV10-3 TGTGCCACCAGCGCGGACAGGGTCGGCGGAAACACTGAAGCTTTCTTT CATSADRVGGNTEAFF
- - TRBJ2-3 TRBV27 TGTGCCAGCAGAAGAGACTCTCAGAGGGGGACAGATACGCAGTATTTT CASRRDSQRGTDTQYF
few TRBD1 TRBJ2-5 TRBV7-2 TGTGCCAGCAGCTTGGGGACAGGTTACCAAGAGACCCAGTACTTC CASSLGTGYQETQYF
- - TRBJ2-3 TRBV14 TGTGCCAGCAGCCAAGTGGGCAGAACTTATACGCAGTATTTT CASSQVGRTYTQYF